This TCR beta chain was captured by sequencing in a study of beta chain features in type 1 diabetes. General study points: Researchers reported that naive, central memory and Treg TCRB repertoires appeared more similar in patients than in healthy donors. Shorter templates might be favored by PCR, equally in patients and controls.

Every donor had blood drawn once into heparin, around 0.12 L on average. CD4+ naive, central memory, regulatory and stem cell-like memory subsets were isolated by sorting on CD45RO/CCR7/CD25/CD127/CD95/CD27. Reverse transcription of all isolated RNA meant that expressed TCRB transcripts were sequenced. Here immunoSEQ multiplex PCR was the method, and the copy in TCRdb shows in-frame clones only, minus some. Altogether hundreds of thousands of clones are present, 15% to 20% being singletons, with the ten largest covering 0.023%. On this clone: Its antigen is not identified.

Trimming removed 4 bases at V and 6 bases at J, with 10 bases between. The germline gives CDR1 DFQATT, CDR2 SNEGSKA (reference sequence). The CDR3 runs to 11 residues. Sequencing was carried out using naive CD4+ T cells from blood. The TCR was taken from a woman between 18 and 29 years old in good health. The rearrangement uses TRBV20-1 and TRBJ2-7, with unresolved D. CDR3 nucleotides: TGCAGTGCTAATCCCGTTAGCGAGCAGTACTTC. This encodes CSANPVSEQYF.